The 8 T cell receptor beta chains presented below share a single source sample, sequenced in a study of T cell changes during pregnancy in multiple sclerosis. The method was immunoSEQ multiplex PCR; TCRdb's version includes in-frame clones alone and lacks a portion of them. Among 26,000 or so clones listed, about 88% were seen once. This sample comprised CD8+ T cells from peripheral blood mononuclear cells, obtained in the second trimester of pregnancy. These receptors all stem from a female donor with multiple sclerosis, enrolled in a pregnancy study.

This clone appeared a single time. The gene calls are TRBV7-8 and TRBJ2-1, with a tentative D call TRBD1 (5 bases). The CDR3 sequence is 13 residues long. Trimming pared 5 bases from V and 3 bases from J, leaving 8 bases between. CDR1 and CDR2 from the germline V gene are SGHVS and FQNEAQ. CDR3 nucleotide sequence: TGTGCCAGCAGCATAGACAGCTACAATGAGCAGTTCTTC. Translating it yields CASSIDSYNEQFF. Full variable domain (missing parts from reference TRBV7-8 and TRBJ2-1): GAGVSQSPRYKVAKRGQDVALRCDPISGHVSLFWYQQALGQGPEFLTYFQNEAQLDKSGLPSDRFFAERPEGSVSTLKIQRTQQEDSAVYLCASSIDSYNEQFFGPGTRLTVL.

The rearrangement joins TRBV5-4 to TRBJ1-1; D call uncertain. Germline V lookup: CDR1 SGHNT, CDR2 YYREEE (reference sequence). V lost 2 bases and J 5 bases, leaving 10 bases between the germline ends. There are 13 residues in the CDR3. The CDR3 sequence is CASSFVRGTEAFF. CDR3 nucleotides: TGTGCCAGCAGCTTTGTTAGAGGGACTGAAGCTTTCTTT.

This CDR3 is CSVIGSGAGKLFF. The CDR3 DNA reads as TGCAGCGTTATAGGGAGCGGAGCCGGAAAACTGTTTTTT. The V gene is TRBV29-1, the J gene TRBJ1-4, with D hard to call. Germline values: CDR1 SQVTM, CDR2 ANQGSEA. Trimming took off 5 bases at V and 10 bases at J, with 17 bases between the two ends. This CDR3 spans 13 amino acids.

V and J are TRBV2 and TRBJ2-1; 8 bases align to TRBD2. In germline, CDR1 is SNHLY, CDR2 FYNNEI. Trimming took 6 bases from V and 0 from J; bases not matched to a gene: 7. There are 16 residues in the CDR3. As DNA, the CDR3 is TGTGCCAGCAGGGGGCCCGGGACTAGCTCCTACAATGAGCAGTTCTTC. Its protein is CASRGPGTSSYNEQFF.

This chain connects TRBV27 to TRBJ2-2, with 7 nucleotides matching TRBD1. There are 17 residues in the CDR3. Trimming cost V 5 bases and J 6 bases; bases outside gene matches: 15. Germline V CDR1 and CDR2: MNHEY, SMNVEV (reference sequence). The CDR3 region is CASSLYPPDRISGELFF. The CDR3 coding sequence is TGTGCCAGCAGTCTATACCCCCCGGACAGGATCTCCGGGGAGCTGTTTTTT.

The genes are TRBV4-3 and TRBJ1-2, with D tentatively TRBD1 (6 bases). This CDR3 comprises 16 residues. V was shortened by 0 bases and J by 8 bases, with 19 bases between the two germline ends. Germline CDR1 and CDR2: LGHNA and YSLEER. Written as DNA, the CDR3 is TGCGCCAGCAGCCAAGATTCGGCGACAGGAATGTTCGGCTACACCTTC. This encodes CASSQDSATGMFGYTF.

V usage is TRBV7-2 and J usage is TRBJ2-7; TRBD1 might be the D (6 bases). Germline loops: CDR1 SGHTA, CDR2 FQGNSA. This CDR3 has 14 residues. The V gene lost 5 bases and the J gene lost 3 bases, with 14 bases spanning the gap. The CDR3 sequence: CASSPRDMYYEQYF. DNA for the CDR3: TGTGCCAGCAGCCCCAGGGACATGTACTACGAGCAGTACTTC.

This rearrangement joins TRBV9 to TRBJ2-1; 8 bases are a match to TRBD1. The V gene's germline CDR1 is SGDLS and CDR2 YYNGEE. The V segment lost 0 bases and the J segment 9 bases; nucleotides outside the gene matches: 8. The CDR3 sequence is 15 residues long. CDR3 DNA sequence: TGTGCCAGCAGCGTAGCGCGACAGGGGAAGGGTGAGCAGTTCTTC. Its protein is CASSVARQGKGEQFF.